What follows are 3 T cell receptor beta chains derived from one specimen sequenced in a study of T cell repertoires in cytomegalovirus infection. These receptors have no identified antigens. One entry per CDR3 protein, called by TCRdb with MiXCR from the reads. Found here are around 900,000 distinct CDR3 sequences, around 30% of them singletons; the top ten hold about an eighth. The starting material was cultured CD8+ T cells from PBMCs, obtained from culture after CMV antigen stimulation. The source is a human donor in good health (CMV status not recorded). Some clones in this sample may be carry-over from other donors' samples.

This clonotype was counted only a few times. The chain recombines TRBV5-1 with TRBJ2-1; a weak D match, TRBD1 (6 bases). CDR1 and CDR2 from the germline V gene are SGHRS and YFSETQ. The V and J ends lost 0 bases and 9 bases respectively, with 16 bases between them. This CDR3 contains 15 residues. The CDR3 sequence: CASSLDRVIDCEQFF. The DNA of the CDR3 is TGCGCCAGCAGCTTGGACAGGGTCATAGATTGTGAGCAGTTCTTC. Variable domain in full (rest from reference TRBV5-1 and TRBJ2-1): KAGVTQTPRYLIKTRGQQVTLSCSPISGHRSVSWYQQTPGQGLQFLFEYFSETQRNKGNFPGRFSGRQFSNSRSEMNVSTLELGDSALYLCASSLDRVIDCEQFFGPGTRLTVL.

This clonotype has just a few counts. V usage is TRBV7-8 and J usage is TRBJ2-3, with D tentatively TRBD1 (6 bases). The V gene's germline CDR1 is SGHVS and CDR2 FQNEAQ. V was pared by 6 bases and J by 2 bases, with 12 bases between. The CDR3 sequence is 14 residues long. CDR3 coding DNA: TGTGCCAGCAGTGACAGGATAAACACAGATACGCAGTATTTT. It translates to CASSDRINTDTQYF.

The V call is TRBV2, the J call TRBJ2-1; possibly TRBD1 for D (6 bases). This CDR3 is built from 20 residues. Germline V gene lookup returns CDR1 SNHLY and CDR2 FYNNEI. The ends were cut back, 0 bases at V and 3 bases at J, with 24 bases in the middle. CDR3 residues: CASSEAPTGGVVFLYNEQFF. DNA for the CDR3: TGTGCCAGCAGTGAAGCGCCGACAGGTGGGGTTGTGTTTCTCTACAATGAGCAGTTCTTC.